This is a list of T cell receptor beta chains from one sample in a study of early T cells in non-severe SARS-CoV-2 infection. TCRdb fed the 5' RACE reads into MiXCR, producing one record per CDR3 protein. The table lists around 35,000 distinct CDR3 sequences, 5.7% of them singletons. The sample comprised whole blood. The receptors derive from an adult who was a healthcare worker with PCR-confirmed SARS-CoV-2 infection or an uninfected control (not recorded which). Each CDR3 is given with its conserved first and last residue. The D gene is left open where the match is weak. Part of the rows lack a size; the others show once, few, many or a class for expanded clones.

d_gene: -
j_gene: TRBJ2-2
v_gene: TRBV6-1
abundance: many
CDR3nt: TGTGCCAGCATTGTGGTGGGCACCGGGGAGCTGTTTTTT
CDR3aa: CASIVVGTGELFF

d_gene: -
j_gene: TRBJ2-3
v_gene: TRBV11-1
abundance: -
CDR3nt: TGTGCCAGCAGCAACCGGACGGGGGGCACAGATACGCAGTATTTT
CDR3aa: CASSNRTGGTDTQYF

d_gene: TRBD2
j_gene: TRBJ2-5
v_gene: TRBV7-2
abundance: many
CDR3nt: TGTGCCAGCAGCTTAGCGCGCGCGGGAGGGAGTGAGACCCAGTACTTC
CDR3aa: CASSLARAGGSETQYF

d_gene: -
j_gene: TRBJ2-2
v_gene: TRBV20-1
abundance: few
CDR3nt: TGCAGTGCTAGAGTGGGGCCGGCCGGGGAGCTGTTTTTT
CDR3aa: CSARVGPAGELFF

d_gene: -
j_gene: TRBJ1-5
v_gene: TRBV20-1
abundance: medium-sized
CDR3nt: TGCAGTGCTAGACCAACAAGGAATCAGCCCCAGCATTTT
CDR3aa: CSARPTRNQPQHF

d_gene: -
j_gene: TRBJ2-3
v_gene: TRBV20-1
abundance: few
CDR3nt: TGCAGTGCTAGCCGCCGATTGGGCCGGGGGGATACGCAGTATTTT
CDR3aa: CSASRRLGRGDTQYF

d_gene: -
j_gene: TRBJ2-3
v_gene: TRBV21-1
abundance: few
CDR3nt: TGTGCCAGCAGCAAAGCGGATTACGTACTATCAGCGGGAGAGGTAGATACGCAGTATTTT
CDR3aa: CASSKADYVLSAGEVDTQYF

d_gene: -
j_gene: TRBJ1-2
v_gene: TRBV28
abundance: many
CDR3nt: TGTGCCAGCAGTTTGGATGGCTACACCTTC
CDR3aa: CASSLDGYTF

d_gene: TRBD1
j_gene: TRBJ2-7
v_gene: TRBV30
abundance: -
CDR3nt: TGTGTCTGGAGTCTGGACAGGACCTACGAGCAGTACTTC
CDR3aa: CVWSLDRTYEQYF

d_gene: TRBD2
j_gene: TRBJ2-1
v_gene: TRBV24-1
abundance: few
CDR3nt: TGTGCCACCAGTGATACCGGGACTAGCGGGAGGCGGGCGCAGTTCTTC
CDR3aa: CATSDTGTSGRRAQFF

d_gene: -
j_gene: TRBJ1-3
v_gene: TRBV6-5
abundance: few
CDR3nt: TGTGCCAGCAGGAGGACAGCCCAACTTGGAAACACCATATATTTT
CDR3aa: CASRRTAQLGNTIYF

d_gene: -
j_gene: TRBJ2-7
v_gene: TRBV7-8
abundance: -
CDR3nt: TGTGCCAGCAGCTTACCCCCCGGAGGGGACTACGAGCAGTACTTC
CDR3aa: CASSLPPGGDYEQYF

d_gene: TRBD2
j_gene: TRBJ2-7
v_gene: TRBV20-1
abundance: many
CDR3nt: TGCAGTGCTACGGGACGACTAGCGGGGTCGTACGAGCAGTACTTC
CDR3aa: CSATGRLAGSYEQYF

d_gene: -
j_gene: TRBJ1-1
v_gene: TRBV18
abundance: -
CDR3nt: TGTGCCAGCTCTCCCGGCCAGAACCCTGAAGCTTTCTTT
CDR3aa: CASSPGQNPEAFF

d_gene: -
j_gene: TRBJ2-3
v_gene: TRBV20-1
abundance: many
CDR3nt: TGCAGTGCTAGTCCGCGTAGCACAGATACGCAGTATTTT
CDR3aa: CSASPRSTDTQYF

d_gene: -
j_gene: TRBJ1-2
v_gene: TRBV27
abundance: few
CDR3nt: TGTGCCAGCAGTTCCACTGTAGGTGGCTACACCTTC
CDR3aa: CASSSTVGGYTF

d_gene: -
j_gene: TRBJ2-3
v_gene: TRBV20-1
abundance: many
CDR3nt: TGCAGTGCTAGAGACACAAGTCGTAGCACAGATACGCAGTATTTT
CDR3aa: CSARDTSRSTDTQYF

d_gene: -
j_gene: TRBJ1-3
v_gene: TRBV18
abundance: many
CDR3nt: TGTGCCAGCTCACCGGTTATGGGGGCAACCTCTGGAAACACCATATATTTT
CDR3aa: CASSPVMGATSGNTIYF

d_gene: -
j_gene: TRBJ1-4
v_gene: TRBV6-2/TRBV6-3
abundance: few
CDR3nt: TGTGCCAGCAGTTCGGAACACTCCATTGAAAAACTGTTTTTT
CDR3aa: CASSSEHSIEKLFF

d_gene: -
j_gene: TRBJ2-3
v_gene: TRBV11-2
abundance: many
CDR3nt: TGTGCCAGCAGACCCCCCTCAGATACGCAGTATTTT
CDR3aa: CASRPPSDTQYF

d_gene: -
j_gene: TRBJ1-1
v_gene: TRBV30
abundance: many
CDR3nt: TGTGCCTGGAGTGTACTGGAAGACTACGGGACTGAAGCTTTCTTT
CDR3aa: CAWSVLEDYGTEAFF

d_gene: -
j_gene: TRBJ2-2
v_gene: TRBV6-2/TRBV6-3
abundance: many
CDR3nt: TGTGCCAGCAGTTACTTGTCGAGGGGAAGGGACACCGGGGAGCTGTTTTTT
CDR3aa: CASSYLSRGRDTGELFF

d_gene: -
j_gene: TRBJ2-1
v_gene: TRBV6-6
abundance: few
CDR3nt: TGTGCCAGCAGCCCAGCCCGGGGGTTAAATGAGCAGTTCTTC
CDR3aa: CASSPARGLNEQFF

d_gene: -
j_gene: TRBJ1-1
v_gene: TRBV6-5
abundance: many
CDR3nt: TGTGCCAGCATTTCCACCGAAGCTTTCTTT
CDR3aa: CASISTEAFF

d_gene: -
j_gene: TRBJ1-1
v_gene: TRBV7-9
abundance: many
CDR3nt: TGTGCCAGCAGCCAAGTGGTCGCCACTGAAGCTTTCTTT
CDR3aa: CASSQVVATEAFF

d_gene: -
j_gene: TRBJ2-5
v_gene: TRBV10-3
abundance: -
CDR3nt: TGTGCCATCAGTGCACAGGAAGAGACCCAGTACTTC
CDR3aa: CAISAQEETQYF

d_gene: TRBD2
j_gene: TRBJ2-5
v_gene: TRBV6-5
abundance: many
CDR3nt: TGTGCCAGCGCCCGGACTAGCCAAGAGACCCAGTACTTC
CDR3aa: CASARTSQETQYF

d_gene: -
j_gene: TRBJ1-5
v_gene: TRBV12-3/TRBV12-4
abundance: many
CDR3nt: TGTGCCAGCAGTTTGGGGCCCCGGGGCAATCAGCCCCAGCATTTT
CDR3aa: CASSLGPRGNQPQHF

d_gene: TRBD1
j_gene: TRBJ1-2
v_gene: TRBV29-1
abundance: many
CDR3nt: TGCAGCGTAGACGACAGGGTGCGTGGCTACACCTTC
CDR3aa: CSVDDRVRGYTF

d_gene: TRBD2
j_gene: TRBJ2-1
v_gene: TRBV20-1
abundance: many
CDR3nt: TGCAGTGCTAGAGATTATACTAGCGGAGAGTACAATGAGCAGTTCTTC
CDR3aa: CSARDYTSGEYNEQFF

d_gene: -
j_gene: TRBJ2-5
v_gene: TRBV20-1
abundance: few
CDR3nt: TGCAGTGCTGGCTATGCAGGGCGGGAGACCCAGTACTTC
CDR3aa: CSAGYAGRETQYF

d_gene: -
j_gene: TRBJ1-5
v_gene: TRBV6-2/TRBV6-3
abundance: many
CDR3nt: TGTGCCAGCACTGGAGATTTTAGCGGTCAGCCCCAGCATTTT
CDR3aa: CASTGDFSGQPQHF

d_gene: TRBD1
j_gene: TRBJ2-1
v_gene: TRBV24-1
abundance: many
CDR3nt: TGTGCCACCAGTGCGGGACAGTTAGGGTCCTACAATGAGCAGTTCTTC
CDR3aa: CATSAGQLGSYNEQFF

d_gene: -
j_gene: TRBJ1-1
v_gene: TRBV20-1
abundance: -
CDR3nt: TGCAGTGGATACAGGGTGGAGACTGAAGCTTTCTTT
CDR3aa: CSGYRVETEAFF

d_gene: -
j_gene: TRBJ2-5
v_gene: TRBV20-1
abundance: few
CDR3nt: TGCAGTGCCCCCTTAGACCGGGGACGAGAGACCCAGTACTTC
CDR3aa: CSAPLDRGRETQYF

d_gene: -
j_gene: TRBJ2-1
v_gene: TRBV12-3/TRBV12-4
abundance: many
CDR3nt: TGTGCCAGCACGGTCTGGCCGTGGGAGCAGTTCTTC
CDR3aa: CASTVWPWEQFF

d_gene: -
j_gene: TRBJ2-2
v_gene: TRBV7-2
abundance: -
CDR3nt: TGTGCCAGCAGCTTCAGGGTTAAGGCCGGGGAGCTGTTTTTT
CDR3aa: CASSFRVKAGELFF

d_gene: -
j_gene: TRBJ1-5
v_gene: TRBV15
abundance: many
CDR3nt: TGTGCCACCAGCCTTCGGAGGGGCAATCAGCCCCAGCATTTT
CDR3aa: CATSLRRGNQPQHF

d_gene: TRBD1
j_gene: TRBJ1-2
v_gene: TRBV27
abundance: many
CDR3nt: TGTGCCAGCAGTCCTCGACAGGGCGGGAACTATGGCTACACCTTC
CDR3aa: CASSPRQGGNYGYTF

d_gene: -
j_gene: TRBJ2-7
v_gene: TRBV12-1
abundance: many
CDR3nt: TGTGCCAGCAGCTTTGAAAGCTACGAGCAGTACTTC
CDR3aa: CASSFESYEQYF

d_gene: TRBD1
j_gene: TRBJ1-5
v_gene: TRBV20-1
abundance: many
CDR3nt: TGCAGTGCTGGAACCGGGACAGGGGATCAGCCCCAGCATTTT
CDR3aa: CSAGTGTGDQPQHF

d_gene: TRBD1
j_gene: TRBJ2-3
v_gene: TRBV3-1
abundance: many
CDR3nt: TGTGCCAGCAGCCCTCTCAGGGGGCGGGAATCAGATACGCAGTATTTT
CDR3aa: CASSPLRGRESDTQYF